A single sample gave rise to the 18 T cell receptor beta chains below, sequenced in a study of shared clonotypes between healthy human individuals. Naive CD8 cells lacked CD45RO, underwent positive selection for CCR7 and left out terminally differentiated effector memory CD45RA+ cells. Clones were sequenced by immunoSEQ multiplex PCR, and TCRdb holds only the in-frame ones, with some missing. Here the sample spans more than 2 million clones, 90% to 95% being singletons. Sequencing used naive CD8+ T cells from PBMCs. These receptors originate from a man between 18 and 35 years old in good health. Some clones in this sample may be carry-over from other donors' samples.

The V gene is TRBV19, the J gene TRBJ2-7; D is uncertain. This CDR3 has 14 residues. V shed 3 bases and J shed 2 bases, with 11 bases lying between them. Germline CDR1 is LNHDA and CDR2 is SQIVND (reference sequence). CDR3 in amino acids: CASSIAADTYEQYF. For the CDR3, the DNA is TGTGCCAGTAGTATTGCGGCAGACACCTACGAGCAGTACTTC.

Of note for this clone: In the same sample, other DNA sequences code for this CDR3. In DNA, the CDR3 is TGTGCCAGCAGCTTGGGGACAGTTAACACTGAAGCTTTCTTT. Its protein product is CASSLGTVNTEAFF. The chain links TRBV11-2 to TRBJ1-1; 7 bases map to TRBD1. CDR3 length: 14 residues. V gave up 3 bases and J gave up 2 bases; unmatched junction bases: 3. Germline CDR1 is SGHAT and CDR2 is FQNNGV.

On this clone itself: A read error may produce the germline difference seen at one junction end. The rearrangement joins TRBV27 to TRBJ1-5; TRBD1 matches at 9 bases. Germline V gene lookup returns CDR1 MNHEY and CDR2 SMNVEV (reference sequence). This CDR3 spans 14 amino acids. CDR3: CASRLLQGAGPQHF. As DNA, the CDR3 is TGTGCCAGCAGGTTATTACAGGGGGCCGGGCCCCAGCATTTT.

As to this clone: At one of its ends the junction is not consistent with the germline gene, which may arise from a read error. The CDR3 loop is CASSPRGTSSGF. The DNA of the CDR3 is TGTGCCAGCAGCCCAAGGGGTACAAGTTCGGGGTTC. This chain joins TRBV7-8 and TRBJ2-7; D tentatively reads TRBD1 or TRBD2 (5 bases each). From germline, CDR1 is SGHVS and CDR2 FQNEAQ. The CDR3 is 12 amino acids.

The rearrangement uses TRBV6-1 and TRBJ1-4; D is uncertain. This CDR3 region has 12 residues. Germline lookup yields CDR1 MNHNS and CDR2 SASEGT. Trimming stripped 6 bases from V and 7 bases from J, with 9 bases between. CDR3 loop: CASRERREKLFF. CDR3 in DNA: TGTGCCAGCAGGGAACGGCGTGAAAAACTGTTTTTT.

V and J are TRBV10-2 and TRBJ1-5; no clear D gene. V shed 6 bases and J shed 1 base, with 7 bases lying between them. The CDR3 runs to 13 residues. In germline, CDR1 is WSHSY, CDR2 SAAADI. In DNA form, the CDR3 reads TGCGCCAGCAGATCTGACAGCAATCAGCCCCAGCATTTT. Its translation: CASRSDSNQPQHF.

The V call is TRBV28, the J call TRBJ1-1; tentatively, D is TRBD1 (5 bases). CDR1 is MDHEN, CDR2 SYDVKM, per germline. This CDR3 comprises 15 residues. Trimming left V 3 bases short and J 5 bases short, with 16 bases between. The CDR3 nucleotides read TGTGCCAGCAGTTTCGTTCCCAGAGGGGAGACTGAAGCTTTCTTT. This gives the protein CASSFVPRGETEAFF. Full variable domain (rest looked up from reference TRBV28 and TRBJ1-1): DVKVTQSSRYLVKRTGEKVFLECVQDMDHENMFWYRQDPGLGLRLIYFSYDVKMKEKGDIPEGYSVSREKKERFSLILESASTNQTSMYLCASSFVPRGETEAFFGQGTRLTVV.

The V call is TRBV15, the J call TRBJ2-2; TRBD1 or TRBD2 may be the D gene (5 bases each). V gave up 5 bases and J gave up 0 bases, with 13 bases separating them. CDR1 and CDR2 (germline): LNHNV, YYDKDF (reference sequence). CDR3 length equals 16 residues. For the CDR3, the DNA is TGTGCCACCAGCTGGGACCTGGGAGCGAACACCGGGGAGCTGTTTTTT. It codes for CATSWDLGANTGELFF.

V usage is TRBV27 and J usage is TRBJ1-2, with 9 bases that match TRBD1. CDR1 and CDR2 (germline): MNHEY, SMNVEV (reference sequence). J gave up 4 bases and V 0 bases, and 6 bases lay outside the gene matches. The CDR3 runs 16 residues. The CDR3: CASSLSVRQGGYGYTF. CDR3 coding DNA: TGTGCCAGCAGTTTATCTGTCCGACAGGGGGGCTATGGCTACACCTTC.

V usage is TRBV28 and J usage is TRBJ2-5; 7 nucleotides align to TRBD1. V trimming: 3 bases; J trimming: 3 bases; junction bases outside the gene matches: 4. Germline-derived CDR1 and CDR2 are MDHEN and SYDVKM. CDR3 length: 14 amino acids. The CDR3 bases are TGTGCCAGCAGTTTGGGACAGAACAAAGAGACCCAGTACTTC. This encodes CASSLGQNKETQYF.

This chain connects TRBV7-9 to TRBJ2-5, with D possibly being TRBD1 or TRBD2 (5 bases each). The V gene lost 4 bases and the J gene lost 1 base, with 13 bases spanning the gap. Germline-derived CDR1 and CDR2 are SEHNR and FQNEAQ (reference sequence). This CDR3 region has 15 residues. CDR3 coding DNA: TGTGCCAGCAGCTCGTACCAGGGACCCCAAGAGACCCAGTACTTC. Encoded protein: CASSSYQGPQETQYF.

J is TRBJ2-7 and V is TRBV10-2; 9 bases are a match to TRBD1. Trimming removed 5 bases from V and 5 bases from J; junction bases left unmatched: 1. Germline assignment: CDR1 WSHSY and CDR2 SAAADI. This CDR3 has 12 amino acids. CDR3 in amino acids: CASSTGGNEQYF. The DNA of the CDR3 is TGCGCCAGCAGTACAGGGGGCAACGAGCAGTACTTC.

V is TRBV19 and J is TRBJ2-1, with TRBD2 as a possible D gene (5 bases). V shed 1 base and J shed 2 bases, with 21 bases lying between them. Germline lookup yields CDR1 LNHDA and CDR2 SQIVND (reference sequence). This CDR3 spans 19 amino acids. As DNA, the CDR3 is TGTGCCAGTAGTATAGGGGTGAGGGTGACCCCGCGTCCCTACAATGAGCAGTTCTTC. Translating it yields CASSIGVRVTPRPYNEQFF. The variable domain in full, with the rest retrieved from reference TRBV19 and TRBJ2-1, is DGGITQSPKYLFRKEGQNVTLSCEQNLNHDAMYWYRQDPGQGLRLIYYSQIVNDFQKGDIAEGYSVSREKKESFPLTVTSAQKNPTAFYLCASSIGVRVTPRPYNEQFFGPGTRLTVL.

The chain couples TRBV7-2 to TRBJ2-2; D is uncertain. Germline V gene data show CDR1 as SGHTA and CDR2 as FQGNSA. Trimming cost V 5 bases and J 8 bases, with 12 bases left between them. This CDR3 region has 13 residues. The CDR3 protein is CASSQPGVGELFF. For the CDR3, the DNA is TGTGCCAGCAGCCAACCCGGTGTGGGGGAGCTGTTTTTT.

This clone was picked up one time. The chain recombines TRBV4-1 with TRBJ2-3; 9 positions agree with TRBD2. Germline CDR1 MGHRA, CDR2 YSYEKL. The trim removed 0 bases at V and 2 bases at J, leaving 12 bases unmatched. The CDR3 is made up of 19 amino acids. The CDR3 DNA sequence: TGCGCCAGCAGCCAAGAAGTCAAAGGGCTAGCGGGGAACACAGATACGCAGTATTTT. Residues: CASSQEVKGLAGNTDTQYF.

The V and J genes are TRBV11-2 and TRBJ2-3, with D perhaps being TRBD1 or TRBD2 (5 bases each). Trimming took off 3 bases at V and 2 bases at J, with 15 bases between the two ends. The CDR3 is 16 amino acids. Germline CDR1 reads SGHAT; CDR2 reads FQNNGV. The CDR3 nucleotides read TGTGCCAGCAGCTTGGGGCGAGGGCAGACCACAGATACGCAGTATTTT. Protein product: CASSLGRGQTTDTQYF.

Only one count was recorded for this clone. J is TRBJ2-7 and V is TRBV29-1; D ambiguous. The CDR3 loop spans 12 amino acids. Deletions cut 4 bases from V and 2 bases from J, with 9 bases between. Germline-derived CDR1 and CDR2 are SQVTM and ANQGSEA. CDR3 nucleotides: TGCAGCGTTGTGGCAGTAACCTACGAGCAGTACTTC. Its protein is CSVVAVTYEQYF.

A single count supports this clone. The CDR3 here is CASSPRQGPYTEAFF. CDR3 DNA sequence: TGTGCCAGCAGTCCTCGACAGGGTCCCTACACTGAAGCTTTCTTT. The J gene is TRBJ1-1, the V gene TRBV28, with TRBD1 identical over 7 bases. CDR3 length: 15 residues. Germline CDR1 and CDR2: MDHEN and SYDVKM. After removal of 5 bases from V and 3 bases from J, the junction contained 9 bases not matched to a gene.